The 26 T cell receptor beta chains below all came from one sample that was sequenced in a study of metastatic and nonmetastatic thyroid tumors. Each patient came to thyroid surgery without any prior treatment (of any kind). TCRdb reprocessed the PCR reads using MiXCR. The top ten hold 21% of the sample, which has over 25,000 clones, 4% to 5% seen once. Sequenced sample: blood. These receptor sequences come from a female donor with papillary thyroid cancer or a benign thyroid nodule (not recorded which). Some clones in this sample may be carry-over from other donors' samples.

This clone was observed at least ten times. This chain uses TRBV20-1 with TRBJ1-5, with 7 bases lining up with TRBD1. The V segment lost 6 bases and the J segment 3 bases; nucleotides outside the gene matches: 5. CDR1 and CDR2 from the germline V gene are DFQATT and SNEGSKA (reference sequence). This CDR3 has 13 residues. In DNA, the CDR3 is TGCAGTGCAACGACAGGGCCCAATCAGCCCCAGCATTTT. Its translation is CSATTGPNQPQHF.

This clone appeared many times. The chain has TRBV19 and TRBJ1-4, with D tentatively TRBD1 (5 bases). Germline V gene data show CDR1 as LNHDA and CDR2 as SQIVND (reference sequence). The CDR3 extends over 14 amino acids. The ends were cut back, 1 base at V and 8 bases at J, with 11 bases in the middle. The CDR3 DNA follows: TGTGCCAGTAGTATAGGAGGAGGGGAGGAAAAACTGTTTTTT. This encodes CASSIGGGEEKLFF. Supplemented by reference TRBV19 and TRBJ1-4, the full variable domain reads DGGITQSPKYLFRKEGQNVTLSCEQNLNHDAMYWYRQDPGQGLRLIYYSQIVNDFQKGDIAEGYSVSREKKESFPLTVTSAQKNPTAFYLCASSIGGGEEKLFFGSGTQLSVL.

This clone has just a few counts. The chain couples TRBV10-3 to TRBJ2-1; 13 bases map to TRBD2. The junction had 7 bases not matched to a gene; V was cut back by 5 bases and J by 6 bases. The CDR3 covers 16 residues. Germline V lookup: CDR1 ENHRY, CDR2 SYGVKD. In DNA form, the CDR3 reads TGTGCCATCAGTCCCGGGACTAGCGGGATCCGCAATGAGCAGTTCTTC. Amino acid sequence: CAISPGTSGIRNEQFF.

This chain links TRBV30 with TRBJ2-1; D unresolved. The CDR3 totals 14 residues. Germline V lookup: CDR1 GTSNPN, CDR2 SVGIG (reference sequence). The ends were cut back, 2 bases at V and 0 bases at J, with 8 bases in the middle. This chain's CDR3 is CAWSSRFSYNEQFF. The CDR3 DNA reads TGTGCCTGGAGTTCGCGCTTCTCCTACAATGAGCAGTTCTTC. Based on the CDR3 plus reference TRBV30 and TRBJ2-1, the full variable domain is SQTIHQWPATLVQPVGSPLSLECTVEGTSNPNLYWYRQAAGRGLQLLFYSVGIGQISSEVPQNLSASRPQDRQFILSSKKLLLSDSGFYLCAWSSRFSYNEQFFGPGTRLTVL.

As for this clone: At one end, the junction sequence differs from germline, possibly due to a read error. The chain combines TRBV2 with TRBJ2-5; no definite D call. CDR3 length: 13 residues. Germline V lookup: CDR1 SNHLY, CDR2 FYNNEI. As DNA, the CDR3 is TGTGCAAGCATCACAGCAGTAGGGGAGACCCAGTACTTC. This sequence encodes CASITAVGETQYF.

This chain joins TRBV7-9 and TRBJ1-3; D is undetermined. The germline V and J ends were trimmed by 5 bases and 2 bases, with 10 bases remaining between them. The germline CDR1 and CDR2 sequences are SEHNR and FQNEAQ (reference sequence). The CDR3 runs to 14 residues. CDR3 amino acids: CASSQWDPGNTIYF. As DNA, the CDR3 is TGTGCCAGCAGCCAATGGGATCCTGGAAACACCATATATTTT. The full variable domain, completed using reference TRBV7-9 and TRBJ1-3, is DTGVSQNPRHKITKRGQNVTFRCDPISEHNRLYWYRQTLGQGPEFLTYFQNEAQLEKSRLLSDRFSAERPKGSFSTLEIQRTEQGDSAMYLCASSQWDPGNTIYFGEGSWLTVV.

There are many counts of this clone. J is TRBJ2-3 and V is TRBV6-1; D tentatively reads TRBD1 or TRBD2 (6 bases each). V was clipped by 2 bases and J by 3 bases, with 18 bases between them. Germline V gene lookup returns CDR1 MNHNS and CDR2 SASEGT. CDR3 length: 17 residues. CDR3 region: CASSEMWGALETDTQYF. CDR3 in DNA: TGTGCCAGCAGTGAAATGTGGGGGGCGTTAGAAACAGATACGCAGTATTTT.

There are many counts of this clone. The genes are TRBV19 and TRBJ2-5; D is perhaps TRBD2 (6 bases). The V end was cut by 4 bases, the J end by 5 bases, with 11 bases between. The CDR3 is 13 residues long. Germline V gene data show CDR1 as LNHDA and CDR2 as SQIVND (reference sequence). CDR3 DNA sequence: TGTGCCAGTAGTACTCGGAGGGAGGAGACCCAGTACTTC. Residues: CASSTRREETQYF.

This clone was recorded at least ten times. V usage is TRBV20-1 and J usage is TRBJ2-1; 7 bases match TRBD2. V was pared by 4 bases and J by 0 bases, with 9 bases of the junction left unmatched. Looked up from germline, CDR1 is DFQATT and CDR2 is SNEGSKA (reference sequence). The CDR3 consists of 16 residues. CDR3 protein: CSAINRGGSSYNEQFF. The CDR3 coding sequence is TGCAGTGCTATAAACCGGGGCGGGAGCTCCTACAATGAGCAGTTCTTC.

This clone was found many times. This sample also contains other DNA sequences that code for the same CDR3. The chain couples TRBV7-2 to TRBJ2-3, with 14 bases fitting TRBD2. V dropped 5 bases and J dropped 3; count of bases not matched to a gene: 7. The CDR3 is 17 residues long. Germline V gives CDR1 SGHTA, CDR2 FQGNSA. The CDR3 DNA follows: TGTGCCAGCAGCCCAAGACTAGCGGGAGGGGTTACAGATACGCAGTATTTT. It specifies CASSPRLAGGVTDTQYF.

CDR3 sequence (DNA): TGTGCCAGCAGCAAACCTAGCGGGCACAGTTCCTACGAGCAGTACTTC. This gives the protein CASSKPSGHSSYEQYF. The genes are TRBV7-8 and TRBJ2-7; 8 positions agree with TRBD2. The germline CDR1 and CDR2 sequences are SGHVS and FQNEAQ. The CDR3 loop spans 16 amino acids. J was trimmed by 1 base and V by 5 bases; bases with no gene match: 10.

This clone was detected ten times or more. The chain carries TRBV2 and TRBJ1-1, with D perhaps TRBD1 (5 bases). V shed 6 bases and J shed 1 base, with 9 bases lying between them. The CDR3 has 13 amino acids. Per germline, CDR1 SNHLY and CDR2 FYNNEI. DNA of the CDR3: TGTGCCAGCAGCCTGACAGAGAACACTGAAGCTTTCTTT. It yields the protein CASSLTENTEAFF. Complete variable domain (other parts from reference TRBV2 and TRBJ1-1): EPEVTQTPSHQVTQMGQEVILRCVPISNHLYFYWYRQILGQKVEFLVSFYNNEISEKSEIFDDQFSVERPDGSNFTLKIRSTKLEDSAMYFCASSLTENTEAFFGQGTRLTVV.

This clone was seen more than once but under ten times. The V gene is TRBV19, the J gene TRBJ2-3, with D perhaps matching TRBD2 (5 bases). V lost 2 bases, J lost 5 bases, and 14 bases lay in between. Germline V CDR1 and CDR2: LNHDA, SQIVND (reference sequence). The CDR3 covers 15 residues. CDR3 protein: CASSIYETNIDTQYF. In DNA form, the CDR3 reads TGTGCCAGTAGTATATACGAGACTAACATAGATACGCAGTATTTT.

This clone has a count of ten or more. The chain employs TRBV2 and TRBJ2-3, with TRBD2 matching over 7 bases. This CDR3 has 17 amino acids. The V and J ends lost 4 bases and 2 bases, in that order; junction bases with no gene match: 12. Germline-derived CDR1 and CDR2 are SNHLY and FYNNEI. This CDR3 reads CASSVFGGGPVTDTQYF. The CDR3 DNA is TGTGCCAGCAGTGTATTTGGGGGGGGACCGGTCACAGATACGCAGTATTTT.

The table lists this clone with a few counts. This sequence joins TRBV6-1 and TRBJ1-2, with TRBD1 as a possible D gene (5 bases). This CDR3 spans 12 amino acids. Germline CDR1 and CDR2: MNHNS and SASEGT. The germline V and J ends were trimmed by 7 bases and 6 bases, with 12 bases remaining between them. CDR3 in DNA: TGTGCCAGCAACCGATGGGGACATGGCTACACCTTC. Its translation is CASNRWGHGYTF.

There are many counts of this clone. The rearrangement uses TRBV5-1 and TRBJ1-2; D possibly corresponds to TRBD1 (6 bases). V shed 0 bases and J shed 4 bases, with 19 bases lying between them. The CDR3 extends over 17 amino acids. The germline CDR1 and CDR2 sequences are SGHRS and YFSETQ. This CDR3 reads CASSLAYSRGDFYGYTF. The DNA for the CDR3 is TGCGCCAGCAGCTTGGCCTATAGCAGGGGCGACTTCTATGGCTACACCTTC.

This clone occurred a few times. This chain joins TRBV6-4 and TRBJ2-1; 9 bases are shared with TRBD1. Trimming took 5 bases from V and 6 from J; bases not matched to a gene: 11. Germline V lookup: CDR1 MRHNA, CDR2 SNTAGT. CDR3 length: 16 residues. The CDR3 here is CASSPTTGGEGNEQFF. CDR3 nucleotide sequence: TGTGCCAGCAGTCCAACGACAGGGGGAGAGGGCAATGAGCAGTTCTTC.

This clone was picked up many times. CDR3 region: CASSVEWTTGELFF. Here the CDR3 DNA reads TGTGCCAGCAGCGTAGAATGGACAACCGGGGAGCTGTTTTTT. The V and J genes are TRBV9 and TRBJ2-2; D is perhaps TRBD1 (5 bases). Germline V CDR1 and CDR2: SGDLS, YYNGEE. The CDR3 is made up of 14 amino acids. The V end was cut by 0 bases, the J end by 5 bases, with 8 bases between.

A few counts support this clone. In nucleotides, the CDR3 is TGCGCCAGCAGCTCGCAGGGCTCTGGAAACACCATATATTTT. Residues: CASSSQGSGNTIYF. This chain connects TRBV5-1 to TRBJ1-3; the D gene is possibly TRBD1 (5 bases). V lost 3 bases and J 0 bases, leaving 7 bases between the germline ends. The CDR3 has 14 residues. CDR1 and CDR2 (germline): SGHRS, YFSETQ.

There are a few counts of this clone. This sequence joins TRBV6-1 and TRBJ2-7; 8 bases map to TRBD1. V shed 8 bases and J 2 bases; nucleotides not matched to a gene: 5. CDR3 size: 13 residues. CDR1 is MNHNS, CDR2 SASEGT, per germline. CDR3 sequence reads: CASPGTGPYEQYF. The CDR3 region has the DNA TGTGCCAGCCCCGGGACAGGCCCCTACGAGCAGTACTTC.

Many counts were recorded for this clone. The rearrangement uses TRBV5-4 and TRBJ2-7; D not resolved. The CDR3 length is 11 residues. V was trimmed by 3 bases and J by 3 bases, leaving 4 bases between them. From germline, CDR1 is SGHNT and CDR2 YYREEE (reference sequence). The CDR3 here is CASSSDYEQYF. The CDR3 DNA reads TGTGCCAGCAGCTCAGACTACGAGCAGTACTTC.

This clone appeared many times. The V and J genes are TRBV20-1 and TRBJ2-5; 7 bases fit TRBD1. Germline trimming cut 5 bases from V and 1 base from J; bases unmatched to any gene: 10. Germline CDR1 reads DFQATT; CDR2 reads SNEGSKA (reference sequence). The CDR3 extends over 15 amino acids. CDR3 amino acids: CSARPDRKPQETQYF. Here the CDR3 DNA reads TGCAGTGCTCGTCCGGACAGGAAGCCCCAAGAGACCCAGTACTTC.

Only a few counts were recorded for this clone. The chain couples TRBV19 to TRBJ2-7; D unresolved. With 6 bases removed from V and 2 bases from J, the gap between germline ends came to 17 bases. The CDR3 has 15 residues. The germline gives CDR1 LNHDA, CDR2 SQIVND (reference sequence). The CDR3 DNA reads as TGTGCCAGTAGCTGGGTGTTTGCGGTCCCCTACGAGCAGTACTTC. Its translation is CASSWVFAVPYEQYF.

At least ten counts were recorded for this clone. The chain links TRBV2 to TRBJ1-1; D gene ambiguous. V dropped 6 bases and J dropped 2 bases, with 10 bases sitting between them. Germline-derived CDR1 and CDR2 are SNHLY and FYNNEI. This CDR3 comprises 13 residues. The CDR3 sequence: CASRAEINTEAFF. The CDR3 DNA reads TGTGCCAGCAGGGCAGAAATAAACACTGAAGCTTTCTTT.

Comments on this clone: Because the CDR3 is missing its conserved closing phenylalanine or tryptophan, this is likely a read error. The rearrangement uses TRBV27 and TRBJ2-4, with a tentative D call TRBD1 (5 bases). V lost 7 bases and J lost 7, with 8 bases in between. The CDR3 spans 11 residues. Germline lookup yields CDR1 MNHEY and CDR2 SMNVEV (reference sequence). The CDR3 DNA is TGTGCCAGCAATCAGGGTAACATTCAGTACTTA. This translates into CASNQGNIQYL.

The chain employs TRBV5-1 and TRBJ1-4; D not certain. This CDR3 is 12 amino acids long. Deletions cut 0 bases from V and 7 bases from J, with 4 bases between. Germline-derived CDR1 and CDR2 are SGHRS and YFSETQ. CDR3 bases: TGCGCCAGCAGCTTGGGGGGTGAAAAACTGTTTTTT. It is translated as CASSLGGEKLFF. The complete variable domain, with remaining parts taken from reference TRBV5-1 and TRBJ1-4, reads KAGVTQTPRYLIKTRGQQVTLSCSPISGHRSVSWYQQTPGQGLQFLFEYFSETQRNKGNFPGRFSGRQFSNSRSEMNVSTLELGDSALYLCASSLGGEKLFFGSGTQLSVL.